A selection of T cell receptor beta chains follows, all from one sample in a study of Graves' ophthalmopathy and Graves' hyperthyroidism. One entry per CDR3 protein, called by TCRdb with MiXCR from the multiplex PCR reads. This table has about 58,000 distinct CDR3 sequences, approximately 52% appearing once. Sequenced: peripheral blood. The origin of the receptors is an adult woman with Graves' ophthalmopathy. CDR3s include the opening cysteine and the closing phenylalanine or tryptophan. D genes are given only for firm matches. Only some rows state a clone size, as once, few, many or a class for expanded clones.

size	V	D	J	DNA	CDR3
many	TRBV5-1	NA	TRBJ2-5	TGCGCCAGCACGGGGAATGTGGAGACCCAGTACTTC	CASTGNVETQYF
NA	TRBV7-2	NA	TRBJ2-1	TGTGCCAGCAGCCAGACGGACACCGGGGAGCAGTTCTTC	CASSQTDTGEQFF
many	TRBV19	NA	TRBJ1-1	TGTGCCAGTAGTAAACAACAGGTTGAAGCTTTCTTT	CASSKQQVEAFF
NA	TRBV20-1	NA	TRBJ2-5	TGCAGTGCTAATGATCCCCAGTACTTC	CSANDPQYF
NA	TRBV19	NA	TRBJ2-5	TGTGCCAGTAGTATCGGGCGGGAGACCCAGTACTTC	CASSIGRETQYF
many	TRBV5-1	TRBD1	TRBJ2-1	TGCGCCAGCACCCTACGGACAGGGGAGAGGGGTGAGCAGTTCTTC	CASTLRTGERGEQFF
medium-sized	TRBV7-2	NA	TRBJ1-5	TGTGCCAGCAGCTCTCTGGGTAGCAATCAGCCCCAGCATTTT	CASSSLGSNQPQHF
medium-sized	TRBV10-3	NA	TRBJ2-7	TGTGCCATTGCACCGGGCAGTTCCTACGAGCAGTACTTC	CAIAPGSSYEQYF
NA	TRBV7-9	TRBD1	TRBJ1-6	TGTGCCAGCAGCTACCTCAGGGGGCATTCACCCCTCCACTTT	CASSYLRGHSPLHF
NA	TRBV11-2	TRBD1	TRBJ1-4	TGTGCCAGCAGCGAGGACAGGGGGAGTGAAAAACTGTTTTTT	CASSEDRGSEKLFF
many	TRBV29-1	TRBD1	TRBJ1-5	TGCAGCGTCTGTAGGGGGCCCAATCAGCCCCAGCATTTT	CSVCRGPNQPQHF
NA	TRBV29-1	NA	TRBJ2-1	TGCAGCCATCTTAATGAGCAGTTCTTC	CSHLNEQFF
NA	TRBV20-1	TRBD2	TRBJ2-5	TGCAGTGCTAGAGATGTTCTAGCGGGAGGTGCGGGGACCCAGTACTTT	CSARDVLAGGAGTQYF
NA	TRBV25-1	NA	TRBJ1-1	TGTGCCAGCAGTTTCGGCGAGGGAACTGAAGCTTTCTTT	CASSFGEGTEAFF
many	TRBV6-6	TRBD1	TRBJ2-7	TGTGCCAGCAGCCTCTCGACAGGGGGCTTCGAGCAGTACTTC	CASSLSTGGFEQYF
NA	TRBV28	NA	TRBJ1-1	TGTGCCAGCAGTTTACATACCCCGGGGGGCACTGAAGCTTTCTTT	CASSLHTPGGTEAFF
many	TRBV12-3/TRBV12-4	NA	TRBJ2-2	TGTGCCAGCAGTTTGAATCGGGGTTTTGGCACCGGGGAGCTGTTTTTT	CASSLNRGFGTGELFF
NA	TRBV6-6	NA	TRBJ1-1	TGTGCCAGCGGTGGGGGAACTGAAGCTTTCTTT	CASGGGTEAFF
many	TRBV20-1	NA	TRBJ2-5	TGCAGTGCTAGTTACGGGGGTGGAGAGACCCAGTACTTC	CSASYGGGETQYF
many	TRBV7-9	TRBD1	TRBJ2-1	TGTGCCAGCAGCTGGGAGGACAGGGGGTACAATGAGCAGTTCTTC	CASSWEDRGYNEQFF
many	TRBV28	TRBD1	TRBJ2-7	TGTGCCAGCAGCGCGACAGGGTCCTACGAGCAGTACTTC	CASSATGSYEQYF
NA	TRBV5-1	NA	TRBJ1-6	TGCGCCAGCAGATCAGGAAACCAGTTC	CASRSGNQF
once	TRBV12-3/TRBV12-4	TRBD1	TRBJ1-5	TGTGCGGGGACGGCAGGGGGGTACGAGCATTTT	CAGTAGGYEHF
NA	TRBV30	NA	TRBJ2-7	TGTGCCTGGAGTGTACCAGGCAGCTCCTACGAGCAGTACTTC	CAWSVPGSSYEQYF
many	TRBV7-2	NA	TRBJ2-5	TGTGCCAGCAGCCCAACGTTTCAAGAGACCCAGTACTTC	CASSPTFQETQYF
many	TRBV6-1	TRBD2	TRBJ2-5	TGTGCCAGCAGTGAATCTAGCGGGAGGCAAGAGACCCAGTACTTC	CASSESSGRQETQYF
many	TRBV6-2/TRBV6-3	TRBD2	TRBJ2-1	TGTGCCAGCAGCAAACCACTAGCGTCGGATGAGCAGTTCTTC	CASSKPLASDEQFF
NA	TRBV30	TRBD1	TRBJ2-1	TGTGCCTGGAGTCGACGACCGGGACAGCAAAATGAGCAGTTCTTC	CAWSRRPGQQNEQFF
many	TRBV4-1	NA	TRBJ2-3	TGCGCCAGCAGCCCCAATCCAACTAGCACAGATACGCAGTATTTT	CASSPNPTSTDTQYF
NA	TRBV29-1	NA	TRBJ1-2	TGCAGCGTTGAACGGGGTCCGCAGGGTTATGGCTACACCTTC	CSVERGPQGYGYTF
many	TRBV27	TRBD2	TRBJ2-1	TGTGCCAGCAGTTTGGCTAGCGGCACGGAGCAGTTCTTC	CASSLASGTEQFF
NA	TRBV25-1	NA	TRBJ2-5	TGTGCCAGCAGCAACTGGGACGGCCATGAGACCCAGTACTTC	CASSNWDGHETQYF
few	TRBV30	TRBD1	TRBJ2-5	TGTGCCTGGAGTGTGCAGGCAGGGGGCAGATTAAGAGAGACCCAGTACTTC	CAWSVQAGGRLRETQYF
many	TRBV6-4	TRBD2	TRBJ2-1	TGTGCCAGCAGTGACTCGACTAGCGGGAGCAATGAGCAGTTCTTC	CASSDSTSGSNEQFF
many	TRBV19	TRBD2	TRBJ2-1	TGTGCCAGTAGCCTCGGTGGTGGGAGGGCCAGCAATGAGCAGTTCTTC	CASSLGGGRASNEQFF
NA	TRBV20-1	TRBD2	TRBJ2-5	TGCAGTGCTAGGCTGGGACTAGCGGGAGTCGGTGAGACCCAGTACTTC	CSARLGLAGVGETQYF
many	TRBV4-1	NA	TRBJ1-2	TGCGCCAGCAGCCCCCGGACTCCTCAAAACTATGGCTACACCTTC	CASSPRTPQNYGYTF
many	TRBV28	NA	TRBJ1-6	TGTGCCAGCAGTTCGCGTGGGGGACGGGGGTCACCCCTCCACTTT	CASSSRGGRGSPLHF
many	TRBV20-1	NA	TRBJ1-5	TGCAGTGGGGGCAGGGAAGGCAATCAGCCCCAGCATTTT	CSGGREGNQPQHF
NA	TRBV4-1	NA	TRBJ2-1	TGCGCCAGCAGCGAAGTCTGGAATTCCTTCAATGAGCAGTTCTTC	CASSEVWNSFNEQFF
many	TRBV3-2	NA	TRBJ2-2	TGTGCCAGCAGCCAAGGTCCAGTCGGGGAGCTGTTTTTT	CASSQGPVGELFF
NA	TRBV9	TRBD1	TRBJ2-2	TGTGCCAGCAGCCGAGGGGGCGGCCGTCACAACACCGGGGAGCTGCTTTTT	CASSRGGGRHNTGELLF
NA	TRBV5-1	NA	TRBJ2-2	TGCGCCAGCAGCCTTCTCCCTGGGGGGACCGGGGAGCTGTTTTTT	CASSLLPGGTGELFF
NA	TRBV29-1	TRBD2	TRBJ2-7	TGCAGCGTTGGTTCGGGGGGGTACTACGAGCAGTACTTC	CSVGSGGYYEQYF
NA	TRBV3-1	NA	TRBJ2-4	TGTGCCAGCAGCCCCCTACGGGGAGGGGGAAACATTCAGTACTTC	CASSPLRGGGNIQYF
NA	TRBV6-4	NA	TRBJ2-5	TGTGCCAGCAGTGAGGCAGGGCAAGAGACCCAGTACTTC	CASSEAGQETQYF
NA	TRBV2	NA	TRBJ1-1	TGTGCCAGCAGATCCGGGACTACGGGAGGGAACACTGAAGCTTTCTTT	CASRSGTTGGNTEAFF
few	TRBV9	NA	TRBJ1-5	TGTGCCAGCAGCGTAGGACATAGCAATCAGCCCCAGCATTTT	CASSVGHSNQPQHF